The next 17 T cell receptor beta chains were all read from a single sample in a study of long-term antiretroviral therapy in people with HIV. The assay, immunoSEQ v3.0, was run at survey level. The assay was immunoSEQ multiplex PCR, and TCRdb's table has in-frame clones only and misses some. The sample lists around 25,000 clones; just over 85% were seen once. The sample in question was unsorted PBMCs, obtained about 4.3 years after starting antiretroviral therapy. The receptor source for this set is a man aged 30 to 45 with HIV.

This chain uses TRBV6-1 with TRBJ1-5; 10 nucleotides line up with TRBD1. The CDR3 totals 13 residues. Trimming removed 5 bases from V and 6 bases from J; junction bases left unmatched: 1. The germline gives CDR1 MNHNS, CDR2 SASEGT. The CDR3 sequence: CASSWTGGQPQHF. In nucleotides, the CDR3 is TGTGCCAGCAGTTGGACAGGGGGTCAGCCCCAGCATTTT.

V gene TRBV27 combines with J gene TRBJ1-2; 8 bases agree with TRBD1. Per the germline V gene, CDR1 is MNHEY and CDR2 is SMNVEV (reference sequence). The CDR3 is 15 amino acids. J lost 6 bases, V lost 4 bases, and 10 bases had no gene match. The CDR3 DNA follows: TGTGCCAGCAGTTCCGCAAGGACAGGGTGGGATGGCTACACCTTC. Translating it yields CASSSARTGWDGYTF.

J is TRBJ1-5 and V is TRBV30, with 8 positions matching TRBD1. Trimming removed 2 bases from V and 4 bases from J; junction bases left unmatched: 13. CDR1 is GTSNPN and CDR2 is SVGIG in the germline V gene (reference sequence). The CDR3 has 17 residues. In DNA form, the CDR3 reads TGTGCCTGGAGTACCCCCGGCACAGGGGGGATTAATCAGCCCCAGCATTTT. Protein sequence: CAWSTPGTGGINQPQHF.

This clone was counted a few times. This chain's CDR3 is CASSSDTVSEQYF. As DNA, the CDR3 is TGTGCCAGCAGCTCAGACACGGTTAGCGAGCAGTACTTC. The rearrangement joins TRBV7-2 to TRBJ2-7, with D hard to call. The CDR3 is made up of 13 amino acids. The germline V and J ends were trimmed by 4 bases and 6 bases, with 13 bases remaining between them. Germline assignment: CDR1 SGHTA and CDR2 FQGNSA.

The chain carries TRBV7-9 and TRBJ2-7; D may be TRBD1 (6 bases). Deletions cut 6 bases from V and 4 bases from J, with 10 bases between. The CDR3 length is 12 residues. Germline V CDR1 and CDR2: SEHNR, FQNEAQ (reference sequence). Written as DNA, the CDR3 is TGTGCCAGCAGACAGGGTGCGTACGAGCAGTACTTC. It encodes CASRQGAYEQYF.

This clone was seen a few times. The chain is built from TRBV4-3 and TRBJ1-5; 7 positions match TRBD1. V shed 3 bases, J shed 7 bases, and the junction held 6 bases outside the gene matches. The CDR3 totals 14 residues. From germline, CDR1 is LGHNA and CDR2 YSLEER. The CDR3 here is CASSHDRDSQPQHF. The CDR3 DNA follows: TGCGCCAGCAGCCACGACAGGGATAGCCAGCCCCAGCATTTT.

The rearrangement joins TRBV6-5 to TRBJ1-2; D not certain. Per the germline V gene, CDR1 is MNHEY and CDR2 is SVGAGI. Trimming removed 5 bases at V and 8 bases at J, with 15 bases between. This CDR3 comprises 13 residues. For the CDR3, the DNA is TGTGCCAGCAGTCCCGACCCTCTTTGGGGCTACACCTTC. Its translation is CASSPDPLWGYTF.

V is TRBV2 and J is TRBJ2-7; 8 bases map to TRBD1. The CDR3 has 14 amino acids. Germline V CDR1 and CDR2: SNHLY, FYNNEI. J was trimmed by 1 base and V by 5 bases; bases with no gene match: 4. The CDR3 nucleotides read TGTGCCAGCAGTTGGCAGGGGGCTTCCTACGAGCAGTACTTC. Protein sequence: CASSWQGASYEQYF.

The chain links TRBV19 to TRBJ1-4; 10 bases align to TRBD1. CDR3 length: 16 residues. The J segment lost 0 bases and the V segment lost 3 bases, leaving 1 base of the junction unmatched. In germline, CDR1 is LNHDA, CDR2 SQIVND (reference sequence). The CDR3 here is CASSIGTGATNEKLFF. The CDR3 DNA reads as TGTGCCAGTAGTATTGGGACAGGGGCAACTAATGAAAAACTGTTTTTT.

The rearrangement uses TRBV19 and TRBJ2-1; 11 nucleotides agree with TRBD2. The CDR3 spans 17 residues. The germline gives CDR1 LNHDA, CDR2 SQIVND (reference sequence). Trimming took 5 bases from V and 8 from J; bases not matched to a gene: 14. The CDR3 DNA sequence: TGTGCCAGTAGTTCCCCGGGGGGTAGCGGGGGGGCCGATGAGCAGTTCTTC. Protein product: CASSSPGGSGGADEQFF.

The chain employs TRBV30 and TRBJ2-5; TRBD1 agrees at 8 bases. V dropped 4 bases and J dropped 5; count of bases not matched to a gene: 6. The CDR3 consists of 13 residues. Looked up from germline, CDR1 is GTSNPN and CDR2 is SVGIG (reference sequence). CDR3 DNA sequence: TGTGCCTGGACCGGGGACAGGTGGGAGACCCAGTACTTC. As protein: CAWTGDRWETQYF.

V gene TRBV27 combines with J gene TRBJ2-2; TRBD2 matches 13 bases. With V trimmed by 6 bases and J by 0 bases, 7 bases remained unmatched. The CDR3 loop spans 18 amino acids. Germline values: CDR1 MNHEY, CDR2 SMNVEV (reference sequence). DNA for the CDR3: TGTGCCAGCAGCTCCCCGGGACTAGCGGGGCCGAACACCGGGGAGCTGTTTTTT. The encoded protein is CASSSPGLAGPNTGELFF.

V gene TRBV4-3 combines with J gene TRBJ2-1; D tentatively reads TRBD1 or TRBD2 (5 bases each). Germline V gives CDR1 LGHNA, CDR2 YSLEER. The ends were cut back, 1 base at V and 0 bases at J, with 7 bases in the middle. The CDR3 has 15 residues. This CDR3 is CASSQVGVSYNEQFF. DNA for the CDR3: TGCGCCAGCAGCCAAGTGGGGGTCTCCTACAATGAGCAGTTCTTC.

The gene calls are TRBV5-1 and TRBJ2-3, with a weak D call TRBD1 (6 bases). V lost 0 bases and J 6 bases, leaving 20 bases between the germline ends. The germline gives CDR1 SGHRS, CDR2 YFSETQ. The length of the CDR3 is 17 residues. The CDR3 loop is CASSLAEDSLWGDTQYF. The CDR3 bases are TGCGCCAGCAGCTTGGCCGAGGACAGCCTATGGGGGGATACGCAGTATTTT.

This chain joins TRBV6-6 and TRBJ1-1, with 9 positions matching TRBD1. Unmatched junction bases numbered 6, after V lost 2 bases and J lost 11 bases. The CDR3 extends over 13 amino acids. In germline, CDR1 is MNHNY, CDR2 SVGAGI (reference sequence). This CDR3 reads CASSYGNGQGAFF. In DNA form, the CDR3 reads TGTGCCAGCAGTTACGGAAACGGACAGGGGGCTTTCTTT.

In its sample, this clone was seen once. This chain's CDR3 is CASSPLGGYEQYF. CDR3 DNA: TGTGCCAGCAGCCCACTTGGGGGCTACGAGCAGTACTTC. This sequence joins TRBV7-9 and TRBJ2-7; D tentatively fits TRBD1 or TRBD2 (5 bases each). CDR3 length: 13 amino acids. The germline CDR1 and CDR2 sequences are SEHNR and FQNEAQ (reference sequence). Trimming shortened V by 5 bases and J by 3 bases, and 11 bases separated the two germline ends. The entire variable domain, with the rest obtained from reference TRBV7-9 and TRBJ2-7, is as follows: DTGVSQNPRHKITKRGQNVTFRCDPISEHNRLYWYRQTLGQGPEFLTYFQNEAQLEKSRLLSDRFSAERPKGSFSTLEIQRTEQGDSAMYLCASSPLGGYEQYFGPGTRLTVT.

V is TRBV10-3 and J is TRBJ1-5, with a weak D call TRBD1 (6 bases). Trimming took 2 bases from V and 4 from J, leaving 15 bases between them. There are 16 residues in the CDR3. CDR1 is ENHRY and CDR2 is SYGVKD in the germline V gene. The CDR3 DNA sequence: TGTGCCATCAGTGAGCCCCTAGCAGGGGTTAATCAGCCCCAGCATTTT. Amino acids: CAISEPLAGVNQPQHF.